Shown below are 5 T cell receptor beta chains from a single sample sequenced in a study of CD8 T cells in ankylosing spondylitis. Study outcomes and limitations: A TCR beta motif made of 7 to 9 highly homologous variants seemed typical of ankylosing spondylitis blood.

MiXCR, applied by TCRdb to the 5' RACE reads, yields one record per CDR3 protein. The sample has hundreds of thousands of distinct CDR3 sequences; roughly 12% are singletons. For these TCRs, the target antigens are not known. Sequences were obtained from blood, either unsorted or a sorted T cell fraction (not recorded which). These TCRs come from a male donor with ankylosing spondylitis.

This clonotype was observed a handful of times. The rearrangement uses TRBV5-1 and TRBJ2-1; TRBD1 aligns across 8 bases. Trimming removed 0 bases from V and 8 bases from J; junction bases left unmatched: 4. Germline lookup yields CDR1 SGHRS and CDR2 YFSETQ. The CDR3 sequence is 14 residues long. CDR3 sequence (DNA): TGCGCCAGCAGCTTGGACAGGGGGAGCGATGAGCAGTTCTTC. Translating it yields CASSLDRGSDEQFF.

This clonotype came up many times. The chain employs TRBV10-3 and TRBJ2-1; 11 nucleotides line up with TRBD1. The CDR3 runs 18 residues. V gave up 3 bases and J gave up 6 bases; unmatched junction bases: 13. Germline CDR1 and CDR2: ENHRY and SYGVKD. The CDR3: CAISDMGVAGQGGNEQFF. The DNA for the CDR3 is TGTGCCATCAGTGACATGGGGGTAGCGGGACAGGGGGGCAATGAGCAGTTCTTC.

J is TRBJ2-7 and V is TRBV29-1; D is ambiguous. CDR3 length: 13 amino acids. V was shortened by 4 bases and J by 0 bases, with 10 bases between the two germline ends. CDR1 is SQVTM and CDR2 is ANQGSEA in the germline V gene. The CDR3 nucleotides are TGCAGCGTTGGCAACGCCCTCTCCTACGAGCAGTACTTC. It encodes CSVGNALSYEQYF.

This chain connects TRBV6-2 or TRBV6-3 to TRBJ2-5; D remains unclear. From germline, CDR1 is MNHEY and CDR2 SVGEGT. The germline V and J ends were trimmed by 6 bases and 1 base, with 12 bases remaining between them. The CDR3 is made up of 14 amino acids. The CDR3, as DNA: TGTGCCAGCAGGCCCCTAGGGCCCCAAGAGACCCAGTACTTC. This encodes CASRPLGPQETQYF.

This clonotype was counted ten times or more. The rearrangement joins TRBV20-1 to TRBJ1-1; D unresolved. CDR1 DFQATT and CDR2 SNEGSKA come from the germline V gene (reference sequence). V was pared by 2 bases and J by 4 bases, with 8 bases between. This CDR3 comprises 12 residues. As DNA, the CDR3 is TGCAGTGCTAGACAGTCGCCCACTGAAGCTTTCTTT. Protein product: CSARQSPTEAFF.